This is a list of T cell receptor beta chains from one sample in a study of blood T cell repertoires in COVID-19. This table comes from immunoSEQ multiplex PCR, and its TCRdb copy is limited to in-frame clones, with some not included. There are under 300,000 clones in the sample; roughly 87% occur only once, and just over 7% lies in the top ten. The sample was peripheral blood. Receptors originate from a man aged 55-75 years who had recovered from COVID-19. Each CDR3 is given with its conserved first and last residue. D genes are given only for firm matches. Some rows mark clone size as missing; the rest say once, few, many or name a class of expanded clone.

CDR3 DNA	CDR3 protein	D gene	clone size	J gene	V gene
TGTGCCAGCCGACGACGAGACAACGTAGCCTACGAGCAGTACTTC	CASRRRDNVAYEQYF	.	.	TRBJ2-7	TRBV21-1
TGTGCCAGCAGCTCCAGCGGAGGCAGTAGCAATCAGCCCCAGCATTTT	CASSSSGGSSNQPQHF	.	.	TRBJ1-5	TRBV5-6
TGTGCCAGCAGCTTGAACACGAACACCGGGGAGCTGTTTTTT	CASSLNTNTGELFF	.	once	TRBJ2-2	TRBV7-6
TGTGCCAGCAGCTTAGGTATTAATGGCTACACCTTC	CASSLGINGYTF	.	.	TRBJ1-2	TRBV7-9
TGTGCCATCAGTGCTCTCTCCCATGAGCAGTTCTTC	CAISALSHEQFF	.	.	TRBJ2-1	TRBV10-3
TGTGCCAGCAGTTTATCGACAGCTCCTAACTATGGCTACACCTTC	CASSLSTAPNYGYTF	.	.	TRBJ1-2	TRBV28
TGTGCCAGCAGCCGAATTAGCGGGGGGGCCGTTGAGACCCAGTACTTC	CASSRISGGAVETQYF	TRBD2	.	TRBJ2-5	TRBV9
TGTGCCATCAGTGCCTCGAGCTCTGGGGCCAACGTCCTGACTTTC	CAISASSSGANVLTF	.	.	TRBJ2-6	TRBV10-3
TGTGCCACCAGTGAGAGTGGACAGGGAAGGACCAAAAACATTCAGTACTTC	CATSESGQGRTKNIQYF	TRBD1	once	TRBJ2-4	TRBV24-1
TGTGCCAGCACAGGACTAGCAGCCACCGGGGAGCTGTTTTTT	CASTGLAATGELFF	TRBD2	.	TRBJ2-2	TRBV2
TGTGCCATCAGTGATGGGCTGTCGGAGACAGTCTCTGGAAACACCATATATTTT	CAISDGLSETVSGNTIYF	.	.	TRBJ1-3	TRBV10-3
TGTGCCAGCCGGGACACCTTTTATACCGGGGAGCTGTTTTTT	CASRDTFYTGELFF	.	.	TRBJ2-2	TRBV25-1
TGCGCCAGCAGCTCAGAGGCCTGGGCTGGGGCCAACGTCCTGACTTTC	CASSSEAWAGANVLTF	.	.	TRBJ2-6	TRBV5-1
TGTGCCAGCAGCTTTAGGCAGGTGATAGCTAACTATGGCTACACCTTC	CASSFRQVIANYGYTF	.	.	TRBJ1-2	TRBV5-6
TGTGCCAGCAGCCTATTCAGGGCCGCTAACTATGGCTACACCTTC	CASSLFRAANYGYTF	.	once	TRBJ1-2	TRBV7-9
TGTGCCAGCAGCAACGGCCGGGAGGGGCAGTACTTC	CASSNGREGQYF	.	.	TRBJ2-7	TRBV21-1
TGTGCCAGCAGTTTCGCAGGGGATACGCAGTATTTT	CASSFAGDTQYF	.	once	TRBJ2-3	TRBV12-3/TRBV12-4
TGCGCCAGCAGCTTCCAGCAAGAGACCCAGTACTTC	CASSFQQETQYF	.	.	TRBJ2-5	TRBV5-1
TGTGCCAGCAGTGTTAGTTTGTATGAGCAGTTCTTC	CASSVSLYEQFF	.	.	TRBJ2-1	TRBV25-1
TGTGCCACCAGCCGACGGACAGGGGCCACCGGGGAGCTGTTTTTT	CATSRRTGATGELFF	TRBD1	.	TRBJ2-2	TRBV15
TGTGCCAGCAGTCTGGCCAGGCCCTACGAGCAGTACTTC	CASSLARPYEQYF	.	.	TRBJ2-7	TRBV12-3/TRBV12-4
TGTGCCAGCAGCAGGGACAGGTGGAACACTGAAGCTTTCTTT	CASSRDRWNTEAFF	TRBD1	.	TRBJ1-1	TRBV27